These T cell receptor beta chains were read from a single sample in a study of radiotherapy plus CTLA-4 blockade in lung cancer. Sequenced by immunoSEQ multiplex PCR; TCRdb stores in-frame clones only, minus some. Seen here are 30,000 to 40,000 clones, around 75% observed once, and the top ten hold 13% to 15%. The input for sequencing was peripheral blood, taken from a patient treated with radiotherapy plus ipilimumab. Source of these receptors: a human donor with non-small cell lung cancer that progressed on radiotherapy plus ipilimumab. The CDR3 runs from the conserved cysteine through the conserved F or W. A D gene is named only where the DNA matches it firmly. Expanded clones are given a class, and other clones once, few, many or no size at all.

15,TRBJ2-1,TRBD2,-,TRBV4-1,CASSPTSGTYNEQFF,TGCGCCAGCAGCCCTACTAGCGGGACTTACAATGAGCAGTTCTTC
13,TRBJ2-7,-,medium-sized,TRBV7-9,CASQGRSSYEQYF,TGTGCCAGCCAAGGGAGGAGCTCCTACGAGCAGTACTTC
12,TRBJ2-7,-,-,TRBV2,CASRQELYEQYF,TGTGCCAGCAGACAGGAGCTTTACGAGCAGTACTTC
13,TRBJ2-3,TRBD2,-,TRBV18,CASSGRAGDTQYF,TGTGCCAGCTCCGGGAGGGCTGGAGATACGCAGTATTTT
14,TRBJ1-1,-,-,TRBV11-1,CASTSVRGSTEAFF,TGTGCCAGCACCTCCGTCCGGGGTTCCACTGAAGCTTTCTTT
13,TRBJ2-5,-,-,TRBV27,CASSPLGQETQYF,TGTGCCAGCAGTCCCCTGGGTCAAGAGACCCAGTACTTC
17,TRBJ1-1,-,-,TRBV13,CASSFYGAPKAAAEAFF,TGTGCCAGCAGCTTTTACGGGGCCCCAAAGGCCGCGGCTGAAGCTTTCTTT
14,TRBJ2-5,TRBD2,-,TRBV19,CASSILASGGTQYF,TGTGCCAGTAGTATTCTAGCAAGCGGGGGAACCCAGTACTTC
15,TRBJ2-1,-,-,TRBV6-5,CASSYVGGGLNEQFF,TGTGCCAGCAGTTACGTGGGGGGGGGCCTCAATGAGCAGTTCTTC
14,TRBJ1-2,-,-,TRBV5-6,CASSSLSSNSGYTF,TGTGCCAGCAGCTCACTCTCCTCGAACTCTGGCTACACCTTC
13,TRBJ1-1,-,once,TRBV7-9,CASSLGVGGLAFF,TGTGCCAGCAGCTTAGGGGTCGGAGGGCTAGCTTTCTTT
14,TRBJ1-2,-,-,TRBV11-2,CASSLDSFNYGYTF,TGTGCCAGCAGCTTAGACAGCTTTAACTATGGCTACACCTTC
15,TRBJ2-2,-,few,TRBV7-9,CASSLSTANTGELFF,TGTGCCAGCAGCTTATCGACAGCGAACACCGGGGAGCTGTTTTTT
15,TRBJ2-5,TRBD2,-,TRBV6-1,CASSAFAGVQETQYF,TGTGCCAGCAGCGCCTTTGCGGGGGTCCAAGAGACCCAGTACTTC
14,TRBJ2-7,-,-,TRBV27,CASSLDGPPYEQYF,TGTGCCAGCAGTCTGGATGGACCTCCCTACGAGCAGTACTTC
13,TRBJ1-5,TRBD1,-,TRBV2,CASSGQGIKPQHF,TGTGCCAGCAGCGGACAGGGGATTAAGCCCCAGCATTTT
16,TRBJ2-2,-,-,TRBV4-2,CASSPYPQGNTGELFF,TGTGCCAGCAGCCCTTATCCACAGGGGAACACCGGGGAGCTGTTTTTT
14,TRBJ2-7,-,-,TRBV27,CASALRGYSYEQYF,TGTGCCAGCGCCCTGCGGGGCTACTCCTACGAGCAGTACTTC
16,TRBJ2-2,TRBD1,-,TRBV27,CASTPSVGQLTGELFF,TGTGCCAGCACCCCATCTGTGGGACAGCTCACCGGGGAGCTGTTTTTT
14,TRBJ1-2,-,-,TRBV2,CASSDPGQYYGYTF,TGTGCCAGCAGTGACCCTGGACAGTACTATGGCTACACCTTC
13,TRBJ2-7,-,-,TRBV7-9,CASSLRDLYEQYF,TGTGCCAGCAGCTTACGGGACCTCTACGAGCAGTACTTC
14,TRBJ2-5,-,-,TRBV15,CATSRAGNQETQYF,TGTGCCACCAGCAGAGCCGGTAACCAAGAGACCCAGTACTTC
14,TRBJ2-1,-,-,TRBV7-9,CASSLGGLYNEQFF,TGTGCCAGCAGCTTGGGGGGACTGTACAATGAGCAGTTCTTC